The rows below give T cell receptor beta chains drawn from one sample of a study of blood T cell repertoires in COVID-19. Some clones are missing from TCRdb's copy, which holds only in-frame ones; the method was immunoSEQ multiplex PCR. The repertoire consists of over 130,000 clones, with 80% to 85% occurring once and the leading ten covering less than 9.5%. The sequenced material came from peripheral blood. These receptors were taken from a human donor in a cohort sampled during active COVID-19. The CDR3 runs from the conserved cysteine through the conserved F or W. Fields, in order: clone size, D gene, J gene, V gene, CDR3 protein, CDR3 DNA. A D gene is named only where the DNA matches it firmly. Some rows have no size entry. The others give once, few or many, or a class for an expanded clone.

clone_size: .; d_call: .; j_call: TRBJ1-6; v_call: TRBV5-4; cdr3_aa: CASSLDPGRGSPLHF; cdr3_nt: TGTGCCAGCAGCTTGGATCCGGGTAGGGGTTCACCCCTCCACTTT
clone_size: few; d_call: TRBD1; j_call: TRBJ1-5; v_call: TRBV2; cdr3_aa: CASTTDRGYQPQHF; cdr3_nt: TGTGCCAGCACCACGGACAGGGGATATCAGCCCCAGCATTTT
clone_size: .; d_call: TRBD1; j_call: TRBJ1-2; v_call: TRBV5-4; cdr3_aa: CASSLQGVGGYTF; cdr3_nt: TGTGCCAGCAGCTTACAGGGGGTGGGTGGCTACACCTTC
clone_size: .; d_call: .; j_call: TRBJ2-5; v_call: TRBV11-1; cdr3_aa: CASTRQQQETQYF; cdr3_nt: TGTGCCAGCACCAGACAGCAGCAAGAGACCCAGTACTTC
clone_size: .; d_call: TRBD2; j_call: TRBJ2-1; v_call: TRBV5-1; cdr3_aa: CASSLGGTSGQYNEQFF; cdr3_nt: TGCGCCAGCAGCTTGGGAGGGACTAGCGGACAATACAATGAGCAGTTCTTC
clone_size: .; d_call: .; j_call: TRBJ1-3; v_call: TRBV11-2; cdr3_aa: CASSWEGSGNTIYF; cdr3_nt: TGTGCCAGCAGCTGGGAGGGGTCTGGAAACACCATATATTTT
clone_size: .; d_call: TRBD2; j_call: TRBJ2-1; v_call: TRBV10-3; cdr3_aa: CAISESMASGGNSYNEQFF; cdr3_nt: TGTGCCATCAGTGAGTCGATGGCTAGCGGGGGGAATTCCTACAATGAGCAGTTCTTC
clone_size: .; d_call: TRBD1; j_call: TRBJ1-1; v_call: TRBV5-1; cdr3_aa: CASSLVDRVNTEAFF; cdr3_nt: TGCGCCAGCAGCTTGGTCGACAGGGTCAACACTGAAGCTTTCTTT
clone_size: .; d_call: .; j_call: TRBJ1-6; v_call: TRBV19; cdr3_aa: CASSINRDEANSPLHF; cdr3_nt: TGTGCCAGTAGTATAAACAGGGACGAGGCCAATTCACCCCTCCACTTT
clone_size: .; d_call: .; j_call: TRBJ2-7; v_call: TRBV9; cdr3_aa: CASSVGQTYEQYF; cdr3_nt: TGTGCCAGCAGCGTAGGTCAGACCTACGAGCAGTACTTC
clone_size: .; d_call: .; j_call: TRBJ2-2; v_call: TRBV2; cdr3_aa: CASSPERGSGELFF; cdr3_nt: TGTGCCAGCAGCCCTGAAAGGGGGTCCGGGGAGCTGTTTTTT
clone_size: .; d_call: TRBD2; j_call: TRBJ2-5; v_call: TRBV9; cdr3_aa: CASSVDSGETQYF; cdr3_nt: TGTGCCAGCAGCGTAGATAGCGGGGAGACCCAGTACTTC